This T cell receptor beta chain was recovered during a study of blood T cell repertoires in COVID-19. Turning to the study itself: Samples of COVID-19 (acute and convalescent) were obtained from the United States, Italy and Spain.

Trimming removed 1 base at V and 1 base at J, with 21 bases between. CDR3 size: 19 residues. Looked up from germline, CDR1 is LNHDA and CDR2 is SQIVND (reference sequence). As processed by the authors: Reference gene primer amplification yielded estimated nucleated cell counts. TCRdb keeps only in-frame clones here, not all; method: immunoSEQ multiplex PCR. V and J calls and clone size come straight from that table; D and trimming were deduced from the DNA. The sample has around 170,000 clones; around 67% are singletons. This clonotype originated in a woman aged 80 or over with acute or convalescent COVID-19. The rearrangement joins TRBV19 to TRBJ2-3; a possible D gene is TRBD1 (7 bases). The specimen was peripheral blood. The CDR3 loop reads CASSIGVQGGPSGTDTQYF. As DNA, the CDR3 is TGTGCCAGTAGTATAGGAGTGCAGGGGGGCCCGTCCGGCACAGATACGCAGTATTTT.